The T cell receptor (beta chain) under discussion was sequenced for a study of siplizumab effects on memory and regulatory T cells. Overall study results and limits: Proliferating Tregs in siplizumab cultures were never verified as suppressive.

With respect to this clone: What it binds is unknown.

The protocol was immunoSEQ multiplex PCR, while the TCRdb copy is restricted to in-frame clones and leaves out a portion. The sample holds 100,000 or so clones, approximately 91% seen once. The germline V gene encodes CDR1 MNHEY and CDR2 SVGAGI. The V end was cut by 3 bases, the J end by 8 bases, with 8 bases between. The CDR3 runs to 12 residues. The chain is built from TRBV6-5 and TRBJ2-1; a possible D gene is TRBD2 (5 bases). This sequence originates from a human donor in good health. Sample: non-Treg CD4+ T cells sorted from blood. The chain's CDR3 is CASSYRGYEQFF. In DNA, the CDR3 is TGTGCCAGCAGTTATCGGGGATATGAGCAGTTCTTC.